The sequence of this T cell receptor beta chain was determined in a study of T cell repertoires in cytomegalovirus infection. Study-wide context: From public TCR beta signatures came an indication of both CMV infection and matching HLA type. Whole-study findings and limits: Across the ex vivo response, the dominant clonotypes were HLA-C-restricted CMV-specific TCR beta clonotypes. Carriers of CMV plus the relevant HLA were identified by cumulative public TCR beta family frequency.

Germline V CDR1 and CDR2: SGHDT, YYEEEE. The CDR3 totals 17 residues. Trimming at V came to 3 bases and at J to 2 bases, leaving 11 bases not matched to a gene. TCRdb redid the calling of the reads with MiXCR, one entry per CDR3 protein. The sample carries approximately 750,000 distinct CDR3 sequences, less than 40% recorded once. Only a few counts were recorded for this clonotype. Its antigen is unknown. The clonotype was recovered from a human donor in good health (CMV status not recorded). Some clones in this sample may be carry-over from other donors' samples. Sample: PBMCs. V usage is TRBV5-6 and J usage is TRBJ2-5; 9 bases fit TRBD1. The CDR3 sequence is CASSWPSQGAIQETQYF. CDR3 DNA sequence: TGTGCCAGCAGCTGGCCCTCACAGGGGGCTATACAAGAGACCCAGTACTTC.